The 21 T cell receptor beta chains below were found in one sample sequenced in a study of T cells in Graves' hyperthyroidism and ophthalmopathy. What was amplified from RNA transcripts were TCR beta CDR3 regions. When the TCR CDR3 underwent first-round RT-PCR, the HTBI primer set was used. TCRdb redid the calling of the multiplex PCR reads with MiXCR, one entry per CDR3 protein. The table records more than 550,000 distinct CDR3 sequences, around 19% of them present only once. Sequenced material: blood. The receptors come from a woman aged 45-65 years with Graves' hyperthyroidism that later progressed to Graves' ophthalmopathy.

V usage is TRBV10-3 and J usage is TRBJ2-1, with 8 bases that match TRBD1. Trimming at V came to 4 bases and at J to 1 base, leaving 3 bases not matched to a gene. CDR1 and CDR2 from the germline V gene are ENHRY and SYGVKD. CDR3 length: 15 residues. CDR3 nucleotides: TGTGCCATCAGTGGACAGGGGTTGTCCTACAATGAGCAGTTCTTC. Translating gives CAISGQGLSYNEQFF.

This clonotype showed up just a few times. This sequence joins TRBV20-1 and TRBJ2-6; D is unresolved. V was shortened by 5 bases and J by 0 bases, with 11 bases between the two germline ends. This CDR3 comprises 15 residues. CDR1 and CDR2 (germline): DFQATT, SNEGSKA (reference sequence). The CDR3 nucleotides are TGCAGTGCTCTAGGGTTTGGCTCTGGGGCCAACGTCCTGACTTTC. Amino acids: CSALGFGSGANVLTF.

This clonotype turned up a few times. This chain connects TRBV10-3 to TRBJ1-5; D unclear. The CDR3 runs 11 residues. The germline V gene has CDR1 ENHRY and CDR2 SYGVKD. V lost 8 bases, J lost 5 bases, and 7 bases lay in between. The CDR3 loop is CAIGIDQPQHF. The CDR3 DNA sequence: TGTGCCATCGGGATTGATCAGCCCCAGCATTTT.

This clonotype has a count of ten or more. The rearrangement uses TRBV3-1 and TRBJ1-5, with TRBD1 as a possible D gene (5 bases). Trimming removed 0 bases from V and 4 bases from J, with 16 bases in between. The germline CDR1 and CDR2 sequences are LGHDT and YNNKEL (reference sequence). There are 17 residues in the CDR3. The chain's CDR3 is CASSQESGKGGNQPQHF. In DNA, the CDR3 is TGTGCCAGCAGCCAAGAGTCAGGGAAAGGAGGAAATCAGCCCCAGCATTTT.

This clonotype was detected a few times. The CDR3 DNA reads TGCAGTGCTGCAGGGACTGACAATCAGCCCCAGCATTTT. Translating gives CSAAGTDNQPQHF. The chain recombines TRBV20-1 with TRBJ1-5, with D possibly being TRBD1 (5 bases). This CDR3 has 13 amino acids. The V end was cut by 5 bases, the J end by 3 bases, with 11 bases between. Germline CDR1 is DFQATT and CDR2 is SNEGSKA (reference sequence).

The gene calls are TRBV18 and TRBJ2-7, with D perhaps TRBD1 or TRBD2 (5 bases each). The CDR3 runs to 14 residues. Deletions cut 3 bases from V and 3 bases from J, with 12 bases between. The V gene's germline CDR1 is KGHSH and CDR2 LQKENI. The CDR3 nucleotides read TGTGCCAGCTCACCCCTAGGGGACCTCTACGAGCAGTACTTC. Its protein product is CASSPLGDLYEQYF.

The chain couples TRBV12-5 to TRBJ2-3, with D tentatively TRBD1 (7 bases). The CDR3 is made up of 14 amino acids. Between the trimmed V and J ends, which lost 3 bases and 4 bases, there was a span of 11 bases. Germline V CDR1 and CDR2: LGHNT, FRNRAP. CDR3 amino acids: CASGFGGTADTQYF. In nucleotides, the CDR3 is TGTGCTAGTGGTTTTGGCGGGACAGCAGATACGCAGTATTTT.

The V gene is TRBV7-9, the J gene TRBJ2-7, with 7 bases aligning to TRBD1. The V and J ends lost 5 bases and 7 bases, in that order; junction bases with no gene match: 8. Per germline, CDR1 SEHNR and CDR2 FQNEAQ (reference sequence). The CDR3 length is 13 residues. As DNA, the CDR3 is TGTGCCAGCAGCGTACGACAGGGCAATGAGCAGTACTTC. It codes for CASSVRQGNEQYF.

This clonotype was seen at least ten times. This chain links TRBV7-2 with TRBJ1-5; D is unresolved. The CDR3 length is 16 residues. With 3 bases removed from V and 0 bases from J, the gap between germline ends came to 12 bases. CDR1 SGHTA and CDR2 FQGNSA come from the germline V gene. CDR3 DNA: TGTGCCAGCAGCTTCCATGGAGGCAGTAGCAATCAGCCCCAGCATTTT. Its translation: CASSFHGGSSNQPQHF.

This clonotype was counted ten times or more. The chain employs TRBV11-2 and TRBJ1-1; tentative D call: TRBD1 (6 bases). Germline values: CDR1 SGHAT, CDR2 FQNNGV. The V end was cut by 1 base, the J end by 1 base, with 10 bases between. The CDR3 runs 15 residues. The CDR3 DNA sequence: TGTGCCAGCAGCTTAGCCGGGGGCGGGAACACTGAAGCTTTCTTT. Its translation: CASSLAGGGNTEAFF.

V is TRBV9 and J is TRBJ2-1; possible D gene TRBD2, 6 bases. Germline V CDR1 and CDR2: SGDLS, YYNGEE. Trimming cost V 4 bases and J 8 bases, with 22 bases left between them. The CDR3 has 16 amino acids. The CDR3 DNA reads as TGTGCCAGCAGCCGGGGCGGGGACTCCCATTGGGATGAGCAGTTCTTC. Its translation is CASSRGGDSHWDEQFF.

The chain is built from TRBV15 and TRBJ2-6, with unresolved D. This CDR3 is built from 15 residues. The V end was cut by 5 bases, the J end by 0 bases, with 8 bases between. Germline assignment: CDR1 LNHNV and CDR2 YYDKDF (reference sequence). As DNA, the CDR3 is TGTGCCACCAGCCTCGATGCCTCTGGGGCCAACGTCCTGACTTTC. Translation gives CATSLDASGANVLTF.

V usage is TRBV9 and J usage is TRBJ1-1; D gene uncertain. The germline gives CDR1 SGDLS, CDR2 YYNGEE. V lost 5 bases to trimming and J lost 7 bases, with 15 bases between them. CDR3 length equals 13 residues. The CDR3 DNA follows: TGTGCCAGCAGTGAGGGCCAAATAAGTGAAGCTTTCTTT. Residues: CASSEGQISEAFF.

Only one count was recorded for this clonotype. The chain recombines TRBV7-9 with TRBJ2-1; 11 bases are a match to TRBD1. V lost 4 bases and J lost 9; bases outside the gene matches: 8. There are 15 residues in the CDR3. Per the germline V gene, CDR1 is SEHNR and CDR2 is FQNEAQ (reference sequence). CDR3 loop: CASSSGQGVFAEQFF. The CDR3 coding sequence is TGTGCCAGCAGCTCGGGACAGGGGGTGTTTGCTGAGCAGTTCTTC.

This clonotype came up a few times. J is TRBJ2-3 and V is TRBV12-5; D is tentatively TRBD1 or TRBD2 (5 bases each). Germline-derived CDR1 and CDR2 are LGHNT and FRNRAP. The V end was cut by 6 bases, the J end by 6 bases, with 16 bases between. The CDR3 has 14 amino acids. CDR3 bases: TGTGCTAGTGGCTCTACGGGACGCGGGGATACGCAGTATTTT. Translation gives CASGSTGRGDTQYF.

A remark on this clonotype: A read error may explain this, as a much larger clone is one base away. The CDR3 sequence: CASNRDSEHTIYF. The CDR3 region has the DNA TGTGCCAGCAACCGGGACAGCGAGCACACCATATATTTT. The chain employs TRBV2 and TRBJ1-3; 7 bases fit TRBD1. Germline assignment: CDR1 SNHLY and CDR2 FYNNEI. The junction had 8 bases not matched to a gene; V was cut back by 7 bases and J by 8 bases. This CDR3 contains 13 residues.

CDR3 sequence (DNA): TGTGCCATCAGTGGGTCGGGAGGGGGCGCGGAAAAACTGTTTTTT. Its protein product is CAISGSGGGAEKLFF. This rearrangement joins TRBV10-3 to TRBJ1-4; 7 bases are a match to TRBD1. V lost 4 bases, J lost 8 bases, and 10 bases stayed unmatched. This CDR3 region has 15 residues. Germline V lookup: CDR1 ENHRY, CDR2 SYGVKD.

This clonotype was picked up a small number of times. This sequence joins TRBV6-1 and TRBJ2-7; no firm D call. V was trimmed by 4 bases and J by 2 bases, leaving 12 bases between them. Germline V gene lookup returns CDR1 MNHNS and CDR2 SASEGT. The CDR3 covers 14 residues. Here the CDR3 reads CASSVPAGTYEQYF. The DNA for the CDR3 is TGTGCCAGCAGTGTACCGGCAGGAACCTACGAGCAGTACTTC.

Ten or more counts support this clonotype. The chain is built from TRBV28 and TRBJ2-1, with D hard to call. Trimming left V 6 bases short and J 0 bases short, with 9 bases between. The CDR3 consists of 14 residues. The germline gives CDR1 MDHEN, CDR2 SYDVKM. The CDR3 loop reads CASRVGRSYNEQFF. For the CDR3, the DNA is TGTGCCAGCAGGGTCGGGCGCTCCTACAATGAGCAGTTCTTC. The full variable domain, its missing parts supplied by reference TRBV28 and TRBJ2-1, is DVKVTQSSRYLVKRTGEKVFLECVQDMDHENMFWYRQDPGLGLRLIYFSYDVKMKEKGDIPEGYSVSREKKERFSLILESASTNQTSMYLCASRVGRSYNEQFFGPGTRLTVL.

This clonotype was found a few times. V is TRBV13 and J is TRBJ2-7, with 13 bases matching TRBD2. The germline V gene has CDR1 PRHDT and CDR2 FYEKMQ (reference sequence). The CDR3 covers 15 residues. The ends lost 5 bases at V and 3 bases at J; junction bases unmatched: 4. The CDR3 DNA reads as TGTGCCAGCAGCCACGGACTAGCGGGAGACTACGAGCAGTACTTC. Its translation is CASSHGLAGDYEQYF.

The CDR3 DNA sequence: TGTGCCACCTGGGCCAACACCGGGGAGCTGTTTTTT. Translated: CATWANTGELFF. The chain is built from TRBV6-1 and TRBJ2-2; D call uncertain. V lost 10 bases, J lost 2 bases, and 8 bases lay in between. The germline V gene has CDR1 MNHNS and CDR2 SASEGT. The CDR3 loop spans 12 amino acids.